The TCR beta chain described here comes from a study of blood T cell repertoires in COVID-19. The assay was immunoSEQ multiplex PCR, and TCRdb's table has in-frame clones only and misses some. This sample has roughly 280,000 clones; around 87% occur once, and the top ten carry over 2%. The CDR3 totals 14 residues. V trimming: 6 bases; J trimming: 9 bases; junction bases outside the gene matches: 4. CDR1 and CDR2 from the germline V gene are KGHSH and LQKENI. Sequenced: PBMCs or T cells enriched from blood (not recorded which). The receptor's source is a woman aged 18-29 years who had recovered from COVID-19. The rearrangement uses TRBV18 and TRBJ1-6; TRBD1 matches 11 bases. CDR3 bases: TGTGCCAGCTCGTCCGGGACAGGGGGTTCACCCCTCCACTTT. It specifies CASSSGTGGSPLHF. The complete variable domain, with remaining parts taken from reference TRBV18 and TRBJ1-6, reads NAGVMQNPRHLVRRRGQEARLRCSPMKGHSHVYWYRQLPEEGLKFMVYLQKENIIDESGMPKERFSAEFPKEGPSILRIQQVVRGDSAAYFCASSSGTGGSPLHFGNGTRLTVT.